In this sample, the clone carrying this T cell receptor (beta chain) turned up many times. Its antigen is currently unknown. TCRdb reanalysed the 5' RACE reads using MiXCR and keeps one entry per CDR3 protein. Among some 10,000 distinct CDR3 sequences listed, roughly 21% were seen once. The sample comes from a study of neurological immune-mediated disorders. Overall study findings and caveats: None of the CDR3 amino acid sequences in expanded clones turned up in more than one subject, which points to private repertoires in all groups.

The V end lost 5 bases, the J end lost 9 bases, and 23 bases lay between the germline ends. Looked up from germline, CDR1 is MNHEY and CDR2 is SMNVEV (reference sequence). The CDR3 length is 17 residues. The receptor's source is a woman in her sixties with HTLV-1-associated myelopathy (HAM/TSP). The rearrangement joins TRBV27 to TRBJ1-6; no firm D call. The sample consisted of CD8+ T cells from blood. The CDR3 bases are TGTGCCAGCAGTATAATACAGAACGACTATAATTCTTCACCCCTCCACTTT. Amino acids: CASSIIQNDYNSSPLHF.